This paragraph covers one T cell receptor (beta chain) sequence. The antigen is unknown. V trimming: 1 base; J trimming: 3 bases; junction bases outside the gene matches: 5. CDR3 length: 16 amino acids. CDR1 and CDR2 from the germline V gene are SGHTA and FQGNSA. Genomic DNA served as template for TCR beta VDJ and CDR3 profiling. MiXCR, run by TCRdb on the reads, gives a single entry per CDR3 protein. The profile shows some 200,000 distinct CDR3 sequences, around 63% of them singletons. The sample comes from a study of CD8+CD57+ T cells in acquired aplastic anemia. About the study: CD4+ and CD8+ cells, once sorted, gave DNA averaging roughly 3.4 ug. CD4+ cell libraries from healthy donors averaged around 11 million reads. Study conclusions and caveats: Patients and controls had CD8+ Simpson's diversity values that were not significantly distinct.

J is TRBJ2-1 and V is TRBV7-2; 8 nucleotides agree with TRBD1. Sequences were obtained from sorted CD4+, CD8+, or CD8+CD57+ T cells (not recorded which) from PBMCs. The clonotype comes from a human donor in good health. CDR3 DNA: TGTGCCAGCAGCTTAGGGACAGGGACGAGCTACAATGAGCAGTTCTTC. Translating it yields CASSLGTGTSYNEQFF.